The 15 T cell receptor beta chains listed next were all sequenced from one sample in a study of T cell responses to AZD1222 COVID-19 vaccine. The assay was immunoSEQ multiplex PCR, and TCRdb's table has in-frame clones only and misses some. The data show about 130,000 clones, about 86% seen once. Sequencing was performed on peripheral blood, taken on day 0 of AZD1222 vaccination. The receptors come from an adult in good health.

This clone showed up just a few times. The rearrangement joins TRBV28 to TRBJ1-6; a possible D gene is TRBD1 (5 bases). Germline CDR1 and CDR2: MDHEN and SYDVKM. CDR3 size: 15 residues. Trimming stripped 5 bases from V and 7 bases from J, with 15 bases between. Here the CDR3 DNA reads TGTGCCAGCAGTCACGCAGAGGGGCGGAATTCACCCCTCCACTTT. This translates into CASSHAEGRNSPLHF.

Comments on this clone: The sample contains more than one DNA sequence encoding this CDR3. The V call is TRBV27, the J call TRBJ1-2; D not certain. The CDR3 consists of 13 residues. Germline CDR1 is MNHEY and CDR2 is SMNVEV (reference sequence). The V and J ends lost 3 bases and 2 bases respectively, with 7 bases between them. DNA for the CDR3: TGTGCCAGCAGTTTTCGGCAGAACTATGGCTACACCTTC. It yields the protein CASSFRQNYGYTF.

CDR3 DNA sequence: TGTGCCAGCAGCTCCGGAGAGCTCCTCATGTACTTC. Translation: CASSSGELLMYF. The chain joins TRBV7-9 to TRBJ2-7, with D unclear. Germline V gene sequence: CDR1 SEHNR, CDR2 FQNEAQ (reference sequence). The V and J ends lost 4 bases and 12 bases respectively, with 16 bases between them. The CDR3 extends over 12 amino acids.

This clone was seen a few times. This chain uses TRBV5-1 with TRBJ2-7; D is unclear. The CDR3 has 17 residues. Germline loops: CDR1 SGHRS, CDR2 YFSETQ. V was clipped by 2 bases and J by 5 bases, with 23 bases between them. CDR3 DNA: TGCGCCAGCAGCTTCGACGCGTCAATTGTTATTAGGGACGAGCAGTACTTC. This gives the protein CASSFDASIVIRDEQYF.

The chain combines TRBV27 with TRBJ2-1, with 8 bases fitting TRBD2. The CDR3 is 14 residues long. Germline V gene lookup returns CDR1 MNHEY and CDR2 SMNVEV (reference sequence). With V trimmed by 9 bases and J by 1 base, 5 bases remained unmatched. CDR3 DNA: TGTGCCAGTAGGGTAGCGGGATCCTACAATGAGCAGTTCTTC. This sequence encodes CASRVAGSYNEQFF.

Written as DNA, the CDR3 is TGCAGCGTTGTCTCGGGACAAGGAAGGCCCCAGCATTTT. Translation: CSVVSGQGRPQHF. The rearrangement links TRBV29-1 to TRBJ1-5; tentatively, D is TRBD1 (6 bases). CDR3 length equals 13 residues. The V end lost 4 bases, the J end lost 9 bases, and 16 bases lay between the germline ends. Germline-derived CDR1 and CDR2 are SQVTM and ANQGSEA.

The J gene is TRBJ1-1, the V gene TRBV7-9; D is unresolved. Trimming removed 5 bases from V and 2 bases from J, with 6 bases in between. The CDR3 spans 12 residues. The germline gives CDR1 SEHNR, CDR2 FQNEAQ (reference sequence). Here the CDR3 reads CASSKQNTEAFF. The CDR3 coding sequence is TGTGCCAGCAGCAAGCAAAACACTGAAGCTTTCTTT.

J is TRBJ1-5 and V is TRBV7-2; 9 nucleotides line up with TRBD1. Germline CDR1 SGHTA, CDR2 FQGNSA. This CDR3 contains 15 residues. Losses at the gene ends were 3 bases for V and 7 bases for J; bases not matched to a gene: 7. CDR3 bases: TGTGCCAGCAGCTTCGGAACAGGGGGCGGCCAGCCCCAGCATTTT. It translates to CASSFGTGGGQPQHF.

J is TRBJ1-5 and V is TRBV2, with D hard to call. From germline, CDR1 is SNHLY and CDR2 FYNNEI. Trimming stripped 8 bases from V and 2 bases from J, with 13 bases between. This CDR3 is built from 14 residues. CDR3 protein: CASGRAFGNQPQHF. The CDR3 DNA follows: TGTGCCAGCGGTCGGGCATTTGGCAATCAGCCCCAGCATTTT.

The J gene is TRBJ1-6, the V gene TRBV14, with 7 bases fitting TRBD1. Trimming took 2 bases from V and 12 from J; bases not matched to a gene: 4. The germline CDR1 and CDR2 sequences are SGHDN and FVKESK. The CDR3 has 13 amino acids. CDR3 sequence reads: CASSQQGVIPLHF. The CDR3 nucleotides read TGTGCCAGCAGCCAACAGGGGGTCATACCCCTCCACTTT.

The rearrangement uses TRBV5-4 and TRBJ2-2; D may be TRBD1 (5 bases). In germline, CDR1 is SGHNT, CDR2 YYREEE (reference sequence). The ends were cut back, 1 base at V and 4 bases at J, with 8 bases in the middle. This CDR3 has 14 amino acids. CDR3 coding DNA: TGTGCCAGCAGCTTGTCCCAGGGCACCGGGGAGCTGTTTTTT. It yields the protein CASSLSQGTGELFF.

The chain employs TRBV7-3 and TRBJ2-7, with 9 bases matching TRBD2. From germline, CDR1 is SGHTA and CDR2 FQGTGA. The CDR3 spans 15 residues. V trimming: 2 bases; J trimming: 2 bases; junction bases outside the gene matches: 4. In DNA form, the CDR3 reads TGTGCCAGCAGCTTAGGGGCGGGAGGGCCCTACGAGCAGTACTTC. Amino acids: CASSLGAGGPYEQYF.

This clone was seen a few times. V gene TRBV4-1 combines with J gene TRBJ1-1, with D perhaps matching TRBD1 (5 bases). The CDR3 consists of 15 residues. Deletions cut 4 bases from V and 0 bases from J, with 12 bases between. Germline V lookup: CDR1 MGHRA, CDR2 YSYEKL. CDR3: CASSPFGGMNTEAFF. The CDR3 nucleotides read TGCGCCAGCAGCCCTTTCGGGGGGATGAACACTGAAGCTTTCTTT.

This clone was recorded only once. This rearrangement joins TRBV7-9 to TRBJ2-3, with D maybe TRBD2 (5 bases). The CDR3 sequence is 17 residues long. Looked up from germline, CDR1 is SEHNR and CDR2 is FQNEAQ (reference sequence). V was cut by 1 base and J by 4 bases, with 18 bases left in between. The CDR3 reads CASSLDSDYLGADTQYF. CDR3 bases: TGTGCCAGCAGCTTAGATTCCGACTATCTTGGGGCAGATACGCAGTATTTT.

This chain connects TRBV28 to TRBJ1-1; tentative D call: TRBD1 (5 bases). V shed 6 bases and J shed 8 bases, with 13 bases lying between them. Per germline, CDR1 MDHEN and CDR2 SYDVKM. The CDR3 loop spans 12 amino acids. The CDR3 bases are TGTGCCAGCAGCGGACCGACAGTCGAAGCTTTCTTT. This sequence encodes CASSGPTVEAFF.